The rows below give T cell receptor beta chains drawn from one sample of a study of CD8+ T cells in alopecia areata. Clones were read by immunoSEQ multiplex PCR, and TCRdb kept only the in-frame ones, dropping some. The sample lists 200,000 to 250,000 clones, 65% to 70% occurring once. Sequenced here: CD4+ T cells sorted from blood, sampled at week 0. These receptors were obtained from a human donor with alopecia areata. Both conserved end residues are part of each CDR3. D genes are given only for firm matches. Clone size appears in some rows only: once, few, many, or a class for an expanded clone.

v_gene	len	d_gene	j_gene	abundance	CDR3nt	CDR3aa
TRBV10-3	16	TRBD1	TRBJ2-7	-	TGTGCCATCAGTGAGTCGAGGACAGGGAGCTCCTACGAGCAGTACTTC	CAISESRTGSSYEQYF
TRBV29-1	14	TRBD1	TRBJ1-1	-	TGCAGCGTCCGAAGGGGGCAGGTGAACACTGAAGCTTTCTTT	CSVRRGQVNTEAFF
TRBV6-5	16	TRBD1	TRBJ1-5	-	TGTGCCAGCAGTTACACTCGGACAGGGGTTAGTCAGCCCCAGCATTTT	CASSYTRTGVSQPQHF
TRBV30	15	-	TRBJ2-7	few	TGTGCCTGGAGTCACCAGGCCACTGCCTGGGACGAGCAGTACTTC	CAWSHQATAWDEQYF
TRBV10-3	14	-	TRBJ1-1	once	TGTGCCATCAGTGAAGGCAGAATGAACACTGAAGCTTTCTTT	CAISEGRMNTEAFF
TRBV19	13	-	TRBJ1-1	-	TGTGCCAGTAGTATAGATTCGGGTTATGAAGCTTTCTTT	CASSIDSGYEAFF
TRBV29-1	14	-	TRBJ2-2	-	TGCAGCGTTGAGGTAACAGGCCTCACCGGGGAGCTGTTTTTT	CSVEVTGLTGELFF
TRBV5-1	14	TRBD1	TRBJ1-2	once	TGCGCCAGCAGCTTACCCGGGACAGGGTATGGCTACACCTTC	CASSLPGTGYGYTF
TRBV7-2	14	-	TRBJ2-1	-	TGTGCCAGCAGCACGTTGGGGGGCTACAATGAGCAGTTCTTC	CASSTLGGYNEQFF
TRBV5-1	14	-	TRBJ1-1	-	TGCGCCAGCAGCGTACCAGAGGCGAACACTGAAGCTTTCTTT	CASSVPEANTEAFF
TRBV7-3	14	-	TRBJ2-2	-	TGTGCCAGCAGCCCTCAGGACAACACCGGGGAGCTGTTTTTT	CASSPQDNTGELFF
TRBV4-1	15	-	TRBJ1-2	-	TGCGCCAGCAGCCGGGAACAGGAGATCCTTGGAGGCTACACCTTC	CASSREQEILGGYTF
TRBV30	13	-	TRBJ1-1	-	TGTGCCTGGACCGAAGGGGAGTGGAGATCGGCTTTCTTT	CAWTEGEWRSAFF
TRBV11-2	16	TRBD1	TRBJ1-1	-	TGTGCCAGCAGCTCCATCGGAGGACAGGGGAGCACTGAAGCTTTCTTT	CASSSIGGQGSTEAFF
TRBV5-1	14	-	TRBJ1-4	-	TGCGCCAGCAGCTTAGGACAGTTGCCAACCCGGGTGTTTTTT	CASSLGQLPTRVFF
TRBV29-1	15	TRBD1	TRBJ2-5	-	TGCACCGCCTGTACCACGGGACAGCTTGGGGGGACCCAGTACTTC	CTACTTGQLGGTQYF
TRBV30	15	TRBD1	TRBJ2-7	once	TGTGCCTGGAGCCCGCGGGGACAGGGGAATTACGAGCAGTACTTC	CAWSPRGQGNYEQYF
TRBV30	11	-	TRBJ1-2	few	TGTGCCAACTGGGGGGTATCTGGCTACACCTTC	CANWGVSGYTF
TRBV7-2	13	TRBD1	TRBJ1-1	-	TGTGCCAGCAGCTTCGAATCCGACAGGGGAGCTTTCTTT	CASSFESDRGAFF
TRBV27	15	-	TRBJ2-7	-	TGTGCCAGCAGTTCATACCCCGCACTTCCGGCAGAGCAGTACTTC	CASSSYPALPAEQYF
TRBV7-2	12	-	TRBJ2-7	-	TGTGCCAGCAGCTTTGACATGAGTGGGCAGTACTTC	CASSFDMSGQYF
TRBV30	16	TRBD1	TRBJ1-6	few	TGTGCCTCGAATCCGGGACAGGGGTTCATGGATTCACCCCTCCACTTT	CASNPGQGFMDSPLHF
TRBV7-9	13	-	TRBJ2-7	-	TGTGCCAGCAGCTTGACAGTCAGCGGCGAGCAGTACTTC	CASSLTVSGEQYF
TRBV2	14	-	TRBJ2-5	-	TGTGCCACAAAGGGGAAAGGTCTCCAAGAGACCCAGTACTTC	CATKGKGLQETQYF
TRBV9	16	TRBD2	TRBJ2-5	-	TGTGCCAGCAGCGTAGCCGGGGGGGCAAATAGGGAGACCCAGTACTTC	CASSVAGGANRETQYF
TRBV6-5	15	TRBD1	TRBJ1-6	-	TGTGCCAGCAGTTATTTTGACAGGGCCGATTCACCCCTCCACTTT	CASSYFDRADSPLHF
TRBV5-7	11	-	TRBJ2-2	few	TGTGCCAGCAGCACGGGCGGGGAGCTGTTTTTT	CASSTGGELFF
TRBV7-2	15	-	TRBJ1-5	-	TGTGCCAGCAGCTTAGATGCAGGGGGCAATCAGCCCCAGCATTTT	CASSLDAGGNQPQHF
TRBV6-5	13	-	TRBJ2-2	-	TGTGCCAGCAGCCAGGGGAACACCGGGGAGCTGTTTTTT	CASSQGNTGELFF
TRBV29-1	13	-	TRBJ2-2	-	TGCAGCGCGGCCAGCTTGAACACCGGGGAGCTGTTTTTT	CSAASLNTGELFF
TRBV29-1	13	TRBD1	TRBJ1-1	once	TGCAGCGTTGACAGGGGGCTCGACACTGAAGCTTTCTTT	CSVDRGLDTEAFF
TRBV5-6	15	TRBD2	TRBJ2-3	-	TGTGCCAGCAGCTCCCCGGGACTAGAAACAGATACGCAGTATTTT	CASSSPGLETDTQYF
TRBV10-3	14	-	TRBJ2-1	few	TGTGCCATCAGTGAGGGGATTGCAGCCAATGAGCAGTTCTTC	CAISEGIAANEQFF
TRBV29-1	14	-	TRBJ1-3	-	TGCAGCGTTGAAGTGGTCGCAGCTGGAAACACCATATATTTT	CSVEVVAAGNTIYF
TRBV30	12	-	TRBJ1-1	-	TGTGCCTGGAATGCTATGAACACTGAAGCTTTCTTT	CAWNAMNTEAFF
TRBV7-9	16	-	TRBJ2-7	-	TGTGCCAGCAGCTCGGACTTTCCTACTCTCTCCTACGAGCAGTACTTC	CASSSDFPTLSYEQYF
TRBV7-9	11	-	TRBJ2-4	-	TGTGCCAGCAGCGACGGACAGACCCTTTACTTC	CASSDGQTLYF
TRBV2	15	TRBD2	TRBJ2-3	-	TGTGCCAGCAGTGGGCAGCGGGGGAACACAGATACGCAGTATTTT	CASSGQRGNTDTQYF
TRBV5-1	16	-	TRBJ2-5	-	TGCGCCAGCAGCTCGGGGCAGGGGGGGAACCAAGAGACCCAGTACTTC	CASSSGQGGNQETQYF
TRBV30	15	-	TRBJ2-5	few	TGTGCCTGGAACCCCCGGCAGGAGGACCAAGAGACCCAGTACTTC	CAWNPRQEDQETQYF
TRBV30	13	-	TRBJ2-3	-	TGTGCCTGGAGTACTGGGCGCACAGATACGCAGTATTTT	CAWSTGRTDTQYF
TRBV5-1	14	TRBD2	TRBJ2-5	-	TGCGCCAGCAGCTTGAGCGGGGGCCAAGAGACCCAGTACTTC	CASSLSGGQETQYF
TRBV30	12	-	TRBJ2-1	-	TGTGCCTGGAGTGGACTAGTCCATGAGCAGTTCTTC	CAWSGLVHEQFF
TRBV29-1	16	TRBD1	TRBJ1-2	-	TGCAGCGCGGGGCAGGGACAGGGGGCTGCTAACTATGGCTACACCTTC	CSAGQGQGAANYGYTF
TRBV5-1	14	-	TRBJ2-2	-	TGCGCCAGCAGCTCCCGGGTTCGGACCGGGGAGCTGTTTTTT	CASSSRVRTGELFF
TRBV29-1	13	-	TRBJ1-1	-	TGCAGCGTTGACACGACAGACAACACTGAAGCTTTCTTT	CSVDTTDNTEAFF
TRBV7-8	15	-	TRBJ1-5	-	TGTGCCAGCAGCTTAGAACGTATTAGCAATCAGCCCCAGCATTTT	CASSLERISNQPQHF
TRBV5-1	14	TRBD2	TRBJ2-5	-	TGCGCCAGCAGCCTGCGGGGGGGCCAAGAGACCCAGTACTTC	CASSLRGGQETQYF
TRBV5-1	15	-	TRBJ1-1	-	TGCGCCAGCAGTTATAATGACGGTGGTGGGACTGAAGCTTTCTTT	CASSYNDGGGTEAFF
TRBV7-2	12	-	TRBJ2-7	-	TGTGCCAGCAGCTTAGATCGGGGCGAGCAGTACTTC	CASSLDRGEQYF
TRBV25-1	15	-	TRBJ2-5	-	TGTGCCAGCAGTGAAATCCCGGGGTCACCAGAGACCCAGTACTTC	CASSEIPGSPETQYF
TRBV29-1	14	TRBD1	TRBJ1-2	few	TGCAGCGTTGCGCCCCGGACAGGGAGCAATGGCTACACCTTC	CSVAPRTGSNGYTF
TRBV25-1	15	-	TRBJ2-1	-	TGTGCCAGCAGTGAATTCGGGCAGGGGTTCAGGGAGCAGTTCTTC	CASSEFGQGFREQFF
TRBV7-6	13	-	TRBJ1-3	few	TGTGCCAGCACCACCAACCCTGGAAACACCATATATTTT	CASTTNPGNTIYF